The 24 T cell receptor beta chains presented below share a single source sample, sequenced in a study of blood T cell repertoires in COVID-19. Assay used: immunoSEQ multiplex PCR; TCRdb lists only in-frame clones, some missing. The sample has 150,000 or so clones, around 84% seen once; the top ten hold roughly 1.5%. Sequencing was performed on peripheral blood. These receptors were obtained from a man at least 80 years old with acute or convalescent COVID-19.

The gene calls are TRBV3-1 (or the pseudogene TRBV3-2) and TRBJ2-1; 9 bases fit TRBD1. V shed 1 base, J shed 5 bases, and the junction held 9 bases outside the gene matches. Germline-derived CDR1 and CDR2 are LGHDT and YNNKEL (reference sequence). The CDR3 consists of 17 residues. In DNA form, the CDR3 reads TGTGCCAGCAGCCAAGCTCCGGGACAGGGCCCCAACAATGAGCAGTTCTTC. Translating it yields CASSQAPGQGPNNEQFF.

V usage is TRBV5-3 and J usage is TRBJ1-2; TRBD1 is a possible D gene (5 bases). TRBV5-3 qualifies as an ORF whose function is uncertain. V gave up 0 bases and J gave up 4 bases, with 10 bases separating them. The CDR3 loop spans 14 amino acids. The CDR3, as DNA: TGTGCCAGAAGCTTGGCCCCAGGGCGCTATGGCTACACCTTC. It encodes CARSLAPGRYGYTF.

This sequence joins TRBV27 and TRBJ1-5; 9 bases map to TRBD1. Trimming cost V 6 bases and J 4 bases; bases outside gene matches: 7. Germline values: CDR1 MNHEY, CDR2 SMNVEV (reference sequence). The CDR3 extends over 15 amino acids. CDR3 region: CASRPGTGYNQPQHF. In DNA, the CDR3 is TGTGCCAGCAGACCCGGGACAGGGTATAATCAGCCCCAGCATTTT.

The genes are TRBV11-2 and TRBJ2-4; possible D gene TRBD2, 7 bases. This CDR3 region has 17 residues. V gave up 5 bases and J gave up 3 bases, with 20 bases separating them. In germline, CDR1 is SGHAT, CDR2 FQNNGV. The CDR3: CASSPPWAGAIKNIQYF. CDR3 in DNA: TGTGCCAGCAGCCCCCCGTGGGCGGGGGCCATCAAAAACATTCAGTACTTC.

The rearrangement uses TRBV4-1 and TRBJ1-2; D is unresolved. V dropped 1 base and J dropped 1 base, with 13 bases sitting between them. This CDR3 has 16 amino acids. Germline CDR1 MGHRA, CDR2 YSYEKL. CDR3 sequence reads: CASSQVATGLNYGYTF. In DNA form, the CDR3 reads TGCGCCAGCAGCCAAGTGGCGACGGGTCTTAACTATGGCTACACCTTC.

This clone was seen a single time. The chain recombines TRBV30 with TRBJ1-2; possible D gene TRBD1, 5 bases. Deletions cut 3 bases from V and 4 bases from J, with 21 bases between. The CDR3 runs to 16 residues. Looked up from germline, CDR1 is GTSNPN and CDR2 is SVGIG (reference sequence). The CDR3 loop is CAWSDTGGVYGYGYTF. The CDR3 nucleotides read TGTGCCTGGAGCGACACGGGGGGGGTTTACGGCTATGGCTACACCTTC.

The rearrangement uses TRBV20-1 and TRBJ2-2, with D unresolved. V gave up 3 bases and J gave up 7 bases, with 15 bases separating them. Looked up from germline, CDR1 is DFQATT and CDR2 is SNEGSKA (reference sequence). The CDR3 is 14 amino acids. CDR3: CSASPAERSGELFF. CDR3 in DNA: TGCAGTGCTAGTCCCGCAGAGAGGAGCGGGGAGCTGTTTTTT.

The chain employs TRBV5-1 and TRBJ1-2; 9 positions match TRBD1. CDR1 and CDR2 from the germline V gene are SGHRS and YFSETQ. V trimming: 4 bases; J trimming: 4 bases; junction bases outside the gene matches: 5. The CDR3 length is 14 residues. In DNA form, the CDR3 reads TGCGCCAGCAGCAAGGGACAGGGAGGCTATGGCTACACCTTC. Translation: CASSKGQGGYGYTF.

This clone occurred a few times. The chain has TRBV19 and TRBJ1-1; possibly TRBD1 for D (5 bases). CDR3 length: 16 residues. V dropped 9 bases and J dropped 1 base, with 21 bases sitting between them. Germline V gene sequence: CDR1 LNHDA, CDR2 SQIVND (reference sequence). CDR3 region: CASRPAGRGWNTEAFF. For the CDR3, the DNA is TGTGCCAGCCGCCCCGCGGGACGTGGGTGGAACACTGAAGCTTTCTTT. Full variable domain (rest looked up from reference TRBV19 and TRBJ1-1): DGGITQSPKYLFRKEGQNVTLSCEQNLNHDAMYWYRQDPGQGLRLIYYSQIVNDFQKGDIAEGYSVSREKKESFPLTVTSAQKNPTAFYLCASRPAGRGWNTEAFFGQGTRLTVV.

The genes are TRBV6-5 and TRBJ1-1, with TRBD1 identical over 9 bases. V was pared by 5 bases and J by 6 bases, with 7 bases of the junction left unmatched. Germline CDR1 and CDR2: MNHEY and SVGAGI. This CDR3 has 14 amino acids. The CDR3 here is CASSPGQGISEAFF. The CDR3 DNA reads TGTGCCAGCAGTCCGGGACAGGGAATTTCTGAAGCTTTCTTT.

This chain uses TRBV9 with TRBJ2-3, with a tentative D call TRBD1 (5 bases). V was trimmed by 3 bases and J by 2 bases, leaving 10 bases between them. The V gene's germline CDR1 is SGDLS and CDR2 YYNGEE. The CDR3 is 14 amino acids. The CDR3 loop reads CASSALTVTDTQYF. CDR3 DNA: TGTGCCAGCAGCGCCTTGACAGTCACAGATACGCAGTATTTT.

This rearrangement joins TRBV7-8 to TRBJ2-2, with D perhaps TRBD2 (7 bases). The CDR3 has 15 residues. Germline values: CDR1 SGHVS, CDR2 FQNEAQ. The ends were cut back, 4 bases at V and 5 bases at J, with 14 bases in the middle. The CDR3 loop is CASSSRGGYTGELFF. In DNA form, the CDR3 reads TGTGCCAGCAGCTCCCGCGGGGGCTATACCGGGGAGCTGTTTTTT.

In its sample, this clone was seen once. J is TRBJ2-7 and V is TRBV7-9; possibly TRBD2 for D (7 bases). Germline V gene sequence: CDR1 SEHNR, CDR2 FQNEAQ (reference sequence). V lost 5 bases, J lost 2 bases, and 22 bases lay in between. This CDR3 is 17 amino acids long. The CDR3 reads CASSPWGGSETTYEQYF. The CDR3 DNA reads as TGTGCCAGCAGCCCTTGGGGGGGCTCAGAGACCACCTACGAGCAGTACTTC.

V usage is TRBV28 and J usage is TRBJ2-3; 12 bases match TRBD2. The CDR3 runs to 14 residues. The V gene end was trimmed by 6 bases and the J gene end by 6 bases; junction bases not matched to a gene: 4. The germline CDR1 and CDR2 sequences are MDHEN and SYDVKM. The CDR3 protein is CASSSTSGGDTQYF. The CDR3 DNA reads as TGTGCCAGCAGCTCGACTAGCGGGGGTGATACGCAGTATTTT.

The gene calls are TRBV24-1 and TRBJ2-1; D gene uncertain. The germline gives CDR1 KGHDR, CDR2 SFDVKD. The CDR3 is made up of 15 amino acids. V lost 3 bases and J lost 4, with 12 bases in between. The CDR3 reads CATSDATLGYNEQFF. CDR3 bases: TGTGCCACCAGTGATGCAACCCTAGGTTACAATGAGCAGTTCTTC.

The chain has TRBV7-2 and TRBJ2-1, with 7 nucleotides matching TRBD2. Per germline, CDR1 SGHTA and CDR2 FQGNSA. Trimming removed 2 bases from V and 7 bases from J; junction bases left unmatched: 8. This CDR3 is built from 15 residues. In DNA, the CDR3 is TGTGCCAGCAGCTTATCGTGGGGGGGGTCAAATGAGCAGTTCTTC. Translating gives CASSLSWGGSNEQFF.

This chain joins TRBV4-1 and TRBJ2-1; 11 nucleotides match TRBD2. The CDR3 runs 20 residues. Per germline, CDR1 MGHRA and CDR2 YSYEKL. V trimming: 2 bases; J trimming: 5 bases; junction bases outside the gene matches: 17. The CDR3 reads CASSQSSTSGGKTKNNEQFF. The CDR3 DNA reads as TGCGCCAGCAGCCAAAGTAGTACTAGCGGGGGTAAAACGAAAAACAATGAGCAGTTCTTC.

J is TRBJ2-1 and V is TRBV7-8; 7 bases align to TRBD1. Germline CDR1 SGHVS, CDR2 FQNEAQ. CDR3 length: 12 residues. Losses at the gene ends were 5 bases for V and 13 bases for J; bases not matched to a gene: 8. The CDR3 loop reads CASSPIRDRQFF. The CDR3 DNA follows: TGTGCCAGCAGCCCTATCCGGGACAGACAGTTCTTC.

The chain links TRBV7-2 to TRBJ2-7, with TRBD2 matching over 8 bases. This CDR3 region has 13 residues. Germline lookup yields CDR1 SGHTA and CDR2 FQGNSA. With V trimmed by 3 bases and J by 6 bases, 4 bases remained unmatched. CDR3 sequence (DNA): TGTGCCAGCAGCTTCGCCGGGGGGGCCGAGCAGTACTTC. Translated, it gives CASSFAGGAEQYF.

The chain has TRBV7-8 and TRBJ1-1; possibly TRBD1 for D (5 bases). The germline V and J ends were trimmed by 1 base and 5 bases, with 14 bases remaining between them. The CDR3 is 15 residues long. The germline V gene encodes CDR1 SGHVS and CDR2 FQNEAQ. The CDR3 sequence is CASSLVQGRGTEAFF. In nucleotides, the CDR3 is TGTGCCAGCAGCTTAGTACAAGGTCGGGGGACTGAAGCTTTCTTT.

This clone has just one count. V is TRBV11-1 and J is TRBJ2-3, with no clear D. V lost 6 bases and J 6 bases, leaving 10 bases between the germline ends. Germline V gene sequence: CDR1 SGHAT, CDR2 FQDESV (reference sequence). This CDR3 has 12 residues. CDR3 region: CASSYNGDTQYF. The CDR3 nucleotides read TGTGCCAGCAGTTATAACGGGGATACGCAGTATTTT.

V is TRBV27 and J is TRBJ2-5; TRBD1 matches 7 bases. V lost 5 bases, J lost 5 bases, and 5 bases stayed unmatched. Germline assignment: CDR1 MNHEY and CDR2 SMNVEV (reference sequence). The CDR3 length is 13 residues. In DNA form, the CDR3 reads TGTGCCAGCAGTAACCAGGGGGTGGAGACCCAGTACTTC. Protein sequence: CASSNQGVETQYF.

The gene calls are TRBV18 and TRBJ1-2; D remains ambiguous. CDR3 size: 15 residues. Trimming took 0 bases from V and 8 from J, leaving 16 bases between them. Germline V lookup: CDR1 KGHSH, CDR2 LQKENI. The CDR3 region has the DNA TGTGCCAGCTCACCACCGGTGGAGGGCGGCCAGGGCTACACCTTC. This sequence encodes CASSPPVEGGQGYTF.

This clone occurred once. V and J are TRBV6-4 and TRBJ1-3; D is unclear. This CDR3 has 13 residues. Per germline, CDR1 MRHNA and CDR2 SNTAGT. V was shortened by 9 bases and J by 0 bases, with 9 bases between the two germline ends. The CDR3 spells CARAHRSGNTIYF. The CDR3 DNA follows: TGTGCCAGAGCCCATCGCTCTGGAAACACCATATATTTT.